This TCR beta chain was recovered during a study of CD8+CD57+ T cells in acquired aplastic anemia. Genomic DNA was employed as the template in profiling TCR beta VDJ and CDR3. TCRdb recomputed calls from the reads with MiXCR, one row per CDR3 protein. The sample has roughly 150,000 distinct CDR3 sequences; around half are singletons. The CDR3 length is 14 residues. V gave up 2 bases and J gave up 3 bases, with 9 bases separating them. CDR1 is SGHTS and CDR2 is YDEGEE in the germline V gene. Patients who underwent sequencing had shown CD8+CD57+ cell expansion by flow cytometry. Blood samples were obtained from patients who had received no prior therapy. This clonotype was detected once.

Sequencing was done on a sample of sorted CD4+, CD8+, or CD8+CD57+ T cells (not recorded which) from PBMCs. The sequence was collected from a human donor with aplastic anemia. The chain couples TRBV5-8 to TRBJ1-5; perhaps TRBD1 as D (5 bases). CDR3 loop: CASSLTGDNQPQHF. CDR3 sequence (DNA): TGTGCCAGCAGCTTAACAGGAGACAATCAGCCCCAGCATTTT.